These T cell receptor beta chains were read from a single sample in a study of neurological immune-mediated disorders. TCRdb redid the calling of the 5' RACE reads with MiXCR, one entry per CDR3 protein. Found here are some 78,000 distinct CDR3 sequences, roughly 4.8% of them singletons; the top ten hold 2% to 2.5%. The sequencing sample was made of PBMCs. These receptors were taken from a woman aged 30 to 39 with multiple sclerosis. The CDR3 runs from the conserved cysteine through the conserved F or W. The D gene is left open where the match is weak. Size tells how often a clone was seen (once, few, many) or the class of an expanded clone, and some rows leave it out.

size: many
V: TRBV7-9
J: TRBJ1-2
D: NA
CDR3: CASSWTDYGYTF

size: many
V: TRBV7-2
J: TRBJ2-3
D: NA
CDR3: CASSSPLDYLGVDTQYF

size: many
V: TRBV5-6
J: TRBJ1-1
D: NA
CDR3: CASSFIGHTEAFF

size: many
V: TRBV3-1
J: TRBJ2-3
D: NA
CDR3: CASSHARPDTQYF

size: many
V: TRBV20-1
J: TRBJ1-3
D: NA
CDR3: CSSARMVDPGKTRNTIYF

size: many
V: TRBV20-1
J: TRBJ2-5
D: NA
CDR3: CSAKLGSGETQYF

size: many
V: TRBV6-6
J: TRBJ1-5
D: NA
CDR3: CASSYAGLGQPQHF

size: NA
V: TRBV9
J: TRBJ2-6
D: TRBD1
CDR3: CTSSARTGASSGANVLTF

size: once
V: TRBV28
J: TRBJ1-6
D: NA
CDR3: CASSSPRQGNNSPLHF

size: many
V: TRBV3-1
J: TRBJ1-4
D: NA
CDR3: CASSQFRPAEGAKLFF

size: NA
V: TRBV7-3
J: TRBJ2-3
D: NA
CDR3: CASSLEGFGTDTQYF

size: many
V: TRBV5-1
J: TRBJ2-7
D: TRBD2
CDR3: CASRPPGLAGEEYF

size: many
V: TRBV20-1
J: TRBJ1-2
D: TRBD1
CDR3: CSAAGDRVLFGYTF

size: many
V: TRBV5-1
J: TRBJ2-5
D: TRBD1
CDR3: CASSQGQGIQETQYF

size: many
V: TRBV5-6
J: TRBJ1-1
D: NA
CDR3: CASSTDPDGNTEAFF

size: NA
V: TRBV28
J: TRBJ1-2
D: TRBD1
CDR3: CASTQGGSGVRYGYTF

size: many
V: TRBV20-1
J: TRBJ1-5
D: NA
CDR3: CSARVRGRNQPQHF

size: many
V: TRBV10-2
J: TRBJ2-1
D: NA
CDR3: CASSESRPLGGEQFF